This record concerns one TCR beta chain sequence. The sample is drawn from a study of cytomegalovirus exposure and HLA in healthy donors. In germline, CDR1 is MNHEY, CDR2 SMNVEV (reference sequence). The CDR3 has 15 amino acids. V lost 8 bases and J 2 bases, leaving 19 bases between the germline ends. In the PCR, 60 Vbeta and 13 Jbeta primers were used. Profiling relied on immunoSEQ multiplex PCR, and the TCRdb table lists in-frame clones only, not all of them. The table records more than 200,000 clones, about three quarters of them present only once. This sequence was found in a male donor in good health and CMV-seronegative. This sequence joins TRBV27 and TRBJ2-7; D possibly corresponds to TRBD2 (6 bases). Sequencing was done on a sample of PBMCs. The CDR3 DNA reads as TGTGCCAGCCGCCCCCTGGACTATTTTACCTACGAGCAGTACTTC. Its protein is CASRPLDYFTYEQYF.